Presented here are 24 T cell receptor beta chains from one specimen sequenced in a study of blood T cells in healthy people across ages. Together with a sample-barcoded 5' primer, a J-beta primer mix was included in a second PCR lasting about 7 to 11 cycles. TCRdb passed the 5' RACE reads through MiXCR, listing each CDR3 protein once. The repertoire holds 850,000 to 1,000,000 distinct CDR3 sequences, with 45% to 60% as singletons. Sequencing was performed on blood. The receptor set was obtained from a woman aged 60-75 years in good health.

The chain is built from TRBV13 and TRBJ2-6, with 7 bases identical to TRBD2. This CDR3 comprises 17 residues. Trimming at V came to 5 bases and at J to 0 bases, leaving 7 bases not matched to a gene. Germline CDR1 reads PRHDT; CDR2 reads FYEKMQ (reference sequence). The CDR3 DNA reads as TGTGCCAGCAGCCGACTAGCCCCGAGCTCTGGGGCCAACGTCCTGACTTTC. Translation gives CASSRLAPSSGANVLTF.

The chain couples TRBV4-2 to TRBJ1-4; weak D call: TRBD1 (5 bases). The germline V gene encodes CDR1 LGHNA and CDR2 YNFKEQ. This CDR3 region has 14 residues. Trimming took off 7 bases at V and 7 bases at J, with 16 bases between the two ends. DNA of the CDR3: TGTGCCAGCACCCAGAGAGCCGGGGGTGAAAAACTGTTTTTT. This translates into CASTQRAGGEKLFF.

V is TRBV28 and J is TRBJ2-5; D may match TRBD1 or TRBD2 (5 bases each). Trimming stripped 6 bases from V and 2 bases from J, with 16 bases between. The germline CDR1 and CDR2 sequences are MDHEN and SYDVKM. The CDR3 is 15 amino acids. As DNA, the CDR3 is TGTGCCAGCAGCCGCTCGGGACCTCTGCAAGAGACCCAGTACTTC. Its translation: CASSRSGPLQETQYF.

The gene calls are TRBV6-5 and TRBJ2-7; 7 bases are a match to TRBD2. The J call may not be correct, given that the DNA end is closer to TRBJ2-5. There are 13 residues in the CDR3. CDR1 and CDR2 from the germline V gene are MNHEY and SVGAGI. CDR3: CASSVLAEETQYF. DNA of the CDR3: TGTGCCAGCAGTGTGCTAGCGGAAGAGACCCAGTACTTC.

V gene TRBV7-9 combines with J gene TRBJ2-5; unclear D gene. Germline assignment: CDR1 SEHNR and CDR2 FQNEAQ (reference sequence). The CDR3 is made up of 12 amino acids. V was clipped by 5 bases and J by 4 bases, with 8 bases between them. In DNA, the CDR3 is TGTGCCAGCAGCCCCTACCCAGAGACCCAGTACTTC. Translating gives CASSPYPETQYF. Variable domain in full (rest from reference TRBV7-9 and TRBJ2-5): DTGVSQNPRHKITKRGQNVTFRCDPISEHNRLYWYRQTLGQGPEFLTYFQNEAQLEKSRLLSDRFSAERPKGSFSTLEIQRTEQGDSAMYLCASSPYPETQYFGPGTRLLVL.

Only one count was recorded for this clonotype. The chain uses TRBV7-8 and TRBJ2-5; D unclear. The germline CDR1 and CDR2 sequences are SGHVS and FQNEAQ. The V and J ends lost 0 bases and 1 base respectively, with 9 bases between them. The CDR3 runs to 15 residues. CDR3 amino acids: CASSLAAEIQETQYF. CDR3 nucleotide sequence: TGTGCCAGCAGCTTAGCTGCAGAAATCCAAGAGACCCAGTACTTC.

The chain recombines TRBV20-1 with TRBJ2-7; 7 nucleotides match TRBD1. This CDR3 region has 14 residues. V was pared by 6 bases and J by 1 base, with 9 bases of the junction left unmatched. In germline, CDR1 is DFQATT, CDR2 SNEGSKA (reference sequence). The CDR3 is CSAPNQGVSYEQYF. The CDR3 region has the DNA TGCAGTGCCCCTAATCAGGGGGTATCCTACGAGCAGTACTTC.

The V gene is TRBV28, the J gene TRBJ2-3; 8 nucleotides match TRBD2. The V gene's germline CDR1 is MDHEN and CDR2 SYDVKM. The CDR3 has 17 residues. V trimming: 8 bases; J trimming: 1 base; junction bases outside the gene matches: 14. The CDR3 bases are TGTGCCAGCGAATCAGCGGGGGTCTCTCAAGGCACAGATACGCAGTATTTT. Its protein is CASESAGVSQGTDTQYF.

This CDR3 is CASSYGSSGSRNEQFF. For the CDR3, the DNA is TGTGCCAGCAGTTACGGCTCTAGCGGGAGCCGAAATGAGCAGTTCTTC. The rearrangement joins TRBV6-5 to TRBJ2-1; 10 positions match TRBD2. Germline lookup yields CDR1 MNHEY and CDR2 SVGAGI. The CDR3 sequence is 16 residues long. The ends lost 2 bases at V and 7 bases at J; junction bases unmatched: 8.

V and J are TRBV20-1 and TRBJ2-3; perhaps TRBD2 as D (7 bases). The CDR3 covers 13 residues. The germline V gene encodes CDR1 DFQATT and CDR2 SNEGSKA (reference sequence). Trimming cost V 5 bases and J 6 bases, with 15 bases left between them. The CDR3 sequence: CSAGGGLADTQYF. CDR3 sequence (DNA): TGCAGTGCTGGGGGGGGGCTAGCGGATACGCAGTATTTT.

As for this clonotype: One end of the junction varies from germline; a read error may be responsible. The chain joins TRBV2 to TRBJ1-2; D unclear. CDR3 length: 13 amino acids. Germline CDR1 and CDR2: SNHLY and FYNNEI. The CDR3 DNA reads as TGTGCCAGCAGGGAAGATTCTACTTTGGGCTACACCTTC. This gives the protein CASREDSTLGYTF.

This clonotype has a single count. The J gene is TRBJ2-2, the V gene TRBV14; the D gene is possibly TRBD2 (6 bases). Trimming took off 3 bases at V and 3 bases at J, with 14 bases between the two ends. Germline CDR1 reads SGHDN; CDR2 reads FVKESK. This CDR3 has 16 amino acids. The CDR3 DNA follows: TGTGCCAGCAGCCACCTACGGGCTAGCGACACCGGGGAGCTGTTTTTT. Amino acids: CASSHLRASDTGELFF.

J is TRBJ2-4 and V is TRBV11-2, with D unclear. Trimming removed 5 bases at V and 6 bases at J, with 17 bases between. The CDR3 loop spans 15 amino acids. Per the germline V gene, CDR1 is SGHAT and CDR2 is FQNNGV. In nucleotides, the CDR3 is TGTGCCAGCAGCCCAAGTACCCCCCTCTTAAACATTCAGTACTTC. Its protein is CASSPSTPLLNIQYF. The full variable domain, its missing parts supplied by reference TRBV11-2 and TRBJ2-4, is EAGVAQSPRYKIIEKRQSVAFWCNPISGHATLYWYQQILGQGPKLLIQFQNNGVVDDSQLPKDRFSAERLKGVDSTLKIQPAKLEDSAVYLCASSPSTPLLNIQYFGAGTRLSVL.

The chain is built from TRBV20-1 and TRBJ2-1, with D unclear. From germline, CDR1 is DFQATT and CDR2 SNEGSKA (reference sequence). The CDR3 spans 12 residues. V lost 0 bases, J lost 5 bases, and 5 bases lay in between. The DNA of the CDR3 is TGCAGTGCTAGAGATGGGGACAATGAGCAGTTCTTC. Translation gives CSARDGDNEQFF.

This CDR3 is CASSLAGQIDGYTF. CDR3 in DNA: TGTGCCAGCAGCTTAGCGGGGCAAATCGATGGCTACACCTTC. The genes are TRBV7-8 and TRBJ1-2, with D possibly matching TRBD1 (5 bases). Germline V lookup: CDR1 SGHVS, CDR2 FQNEAQ. The CDR3 consists of 14 residues. Trimming cost V 0 bases and J 6 bases, with 11 bases left between them.

This clonotype came up a few times. In DNA, the CDR3 is TGCAGTGCTAGACCAGGGGACGAGACCCAGTACTTC. Translating gives CSARPGDETQYF. J is TRBJ2-5 and V is TRBV20-1; D is perhaps TRBD1 (6 bases). The CDR3 spans 12 residues. The germline V gene has CDR1 DFQATT and CDR2 SNEGSKA (reference sequence). V lost 2 bases and J lost 5, with 9 bases in between.

This clonotype came up many times. The rearrangement links TRBV10-3 to TRBJ2-5, with D hard to call. This CDR3 contains 11 residues. V was pared by 3 bases and J by 5 bases, with 4 bases between. The germline gives CDR1 ENHRY, CDR2 SYGVKD. For the CDR3, the DNA is TGTGCCATCAGTGATGGCGAGACCCAGTACTTC. Its translation is CAISDGETQYF.

This sequence joins TRBV20-1 and TRBJ2-4, with D perhaps matching TRBD1 (5 bases). Per germline, CDR1 DFQATT and CDR2 SNEGSKA (reference sequence). The CDR3 sequence is 15 residues long. V gave up 0 bases and J gave up 3 bases, with 12 bases separating them. In nucleotides, the CDR3 is TGCAGTGCTAGAGATTCCAGGGAAGGCAAAAACATTCAGTACTTC. Residues: CSARDSREGKNIQYF.

This chain joins TRBV20-1 and TRBJ2-3; 7 positions match TRBD2. CDR3 size: 12 residues. J was trimmed by 11 bases and V by 0 bases; bases with no gene match: 5. Germline V gene sequence: CDR1 DFQATT, CDR2 SNEGSKA (reference sequence). CDR3 sequence: CSARETGLQQYF. CDR3 nucleotides: TGCAGTGCTAGAGAGACGGGACTACAGCAGTATTTT.

This clonotype came up a few times. The chain uses TRBV2 and TRBJ2-7; 10 nucleotides align to TRBD2. This CDR3 contains 15 residues. V lost 3 bases, J lost 3 bases, and 5 bases stayed unmatched. CDR1 and CDR2 from the germline V gene are SNHLY and FYNNEI. The CDR3 reads CASSDEREGRYEQYF. CDR3 nucleotide sequence: TGTGCCAGCAGTGATGAGCGGGAGGGCCGCTACGAGCAGTACTTC.

The chain joins TRBV18 to TRBJ2-3; TRBD1 is a possible D gene (5 bases). V gave up 3 bases and J gave up 2 bases, with 18 bases separating them. The germline gives CDR1 KGHSH, CDR2 LQKENI. The CDR3 spans 17 residues. The DNA for the CDR3 is TGTGCCAGCTCACCGCCCTCATTTGACAGTCACACAGATACGCAGTATTTT. This encodes CASSPPSFDSHTDTQYF.

The V gene is TRBV7-2, the J gene TRBJ2-3; no clear D gene. This CDR3 is 16 amino acids long. Germline V CDR1 and CDR2: SGHTA, FQGNSA. Trimming removed 5 bases from V and 2 bases from J, with 17 bases in between. The CDR3 sequence is CASSVSNAMDTDTQYF. The CDR3 bases are TGTGCCAGCAGCGTGTCTAACGCAATGGACACAGATACGCAGTATTTT.

This clonotype showed up just a few times. The CDR3 nucleotides are TGCGCCAGCGGAATAGGGGTACCTGGGGCCAACGTCCTGACTTTC. Encoded protein: CASGIGVPGANVLTF. The rearrangement uses TRBV4-1 and TRBJ2-6; possibly TRBD1 for D (5 bases). This CDR3 has 15 residues. V shed 8 bases and J shed 2 bases, with 13 bases lying between them. CDR1 is MGHRA and CDR2 is YSYEKL in the germline V gene.

V and J are TRBV12-3 or TRBV12-4 and TRBJ1-2; D remains ambiguous. Trimming removed 10 bases from V and 4 bases from J, with 13 bases in between. This CDR3 has 12 amino acids. The DNA for the CDR3 is TGTGCCACGGTACAGAGAACCTATGGCTACACCTTC. This encodes CATVQRTYGYTF.